Presented here are 5 T cell receptor beta chains from one specimen sequenced in a study of T cells in Graves' hyperthyroidism and ophthalmopathy. Amplified TCR beta CDR3 regions came from RNA transcripts. The HTBI primer set served for first-round RT-PCR of the TCR CDR3. From the multiplex PCR reads, TCRdb called clonotypes with MiXCR, one entry per CDR3 protein. This table holds some 720,000 distinct CDR3 sequences, 15% to 20% found once. The sample taken for sequencing was blood. These TCRs come from a man aged 18 to 30 with Graves' hyperthyroidism.

This clonotype was recorded at least ten times. The rearrangement joins TRBV2 to TRBJ1-5; possibly TRBD1 for D (5 bases). The CDR3 length is 16 residues. V lost 0 bases and J lost 6, with 15 bases in between. Per germline, CDR1 SNHLY and CDR2 FYNNEI. The CDR3 here is CASSEAGVGASQPQHF. The CDR3 DNA sequence: TGTGCCAGCAGTGAAGCGGGGGTAGGGGCCAGTCAGCCCCAGCATTTT.

The chain joins TRBV20-1 to TRBJ2-2; 9 positions agree with TRBD1. The CDR3 covers 16 residues. After removal of 2 bases from V and 4 bases from J, the junction contained 8 bases not matched to a gene. Germline assignment: CDR1 DFQATT and CDR2 SNEGSKA (reference sequence). The CDR3 sequence: CSARSQTGGTTGELFF. The CDR3 nucleotides read TGCAGTGCTAGATCACAGACAGGGGGGACCACCGGGGAGCTGTTTTTT.

This clonotype was recorded many times. The chain recombines TRBV27 with TRBJ2-3; D call uncertain. Germline V gives CDR1 MNHEY, CDR2 SMNVEV (reference sequence). V dropped 0 bases and J dropped 6 bases, with 16 bases sitting between them. This CDR3 has 16 residues. The CDR3 coding sequence is TGTGCCAGCAGTTTATCATACTTATCCGAATGGGATACGCAGTATTTT. Its translation is CASSLSYLSEWDTQYF.

This clonotype was seen at least ten times. This chain links TRBV6-1 with TRBJ1-1; D is unclear. Germline V CDR1 and CDR2: MNHNS, SASEGT. Trimming shortened V by 6 bases and J by 1 base, and 12 bases separated the two germline ends. This CDR3 comprises 14 residues. The chain's CDR3 is CASRAAEWNTEAFF. CDR3 in DNA: TGTGCCAGCAGAGCCGCGGAGTGGAACACTGAAGCTTTCTTT.

There are many counts of this clonotype. The chain joins TRBV2 to TRBJ2-3; 7 bases line up with TRBD2. Per the germline V gene, CDR1 is SNHLY and CDR2 is FYNNEI. This CDR3 contains 14 residues. Unmatched junction bases numbered 4, after V lost 7 bases and J lost 0 bases. DNA of the CDR3: TGTGCCAGCATTCTAGCGGCTAGCACAGATACGCAGTATTTT. Translating gives CASILAASTDTQYF.